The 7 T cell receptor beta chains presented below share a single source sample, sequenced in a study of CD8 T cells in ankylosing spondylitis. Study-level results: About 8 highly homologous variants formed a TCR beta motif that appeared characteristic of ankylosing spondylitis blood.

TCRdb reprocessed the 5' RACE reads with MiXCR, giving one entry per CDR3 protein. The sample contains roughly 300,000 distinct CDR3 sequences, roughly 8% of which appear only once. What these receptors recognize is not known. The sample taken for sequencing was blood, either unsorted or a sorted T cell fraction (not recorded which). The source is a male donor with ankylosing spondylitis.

This CDR3 reads CASSPGQGGNYGYTF. The CDR3 nucleotides are TGTGCCAGCTCCCCGGGACAGGGAGGGAACTATGGCTACACCTTC. V usage is TRBV18 and J usage is TRBJ1-2; 9 positions match TRBD1. V was clipped by 6 bases and J by 2 bases; unmatched bases: 7. The germline V gene encodes CDR1 KGHSH and CDR2 LQKENI. This CDR3 contains 15 residues.

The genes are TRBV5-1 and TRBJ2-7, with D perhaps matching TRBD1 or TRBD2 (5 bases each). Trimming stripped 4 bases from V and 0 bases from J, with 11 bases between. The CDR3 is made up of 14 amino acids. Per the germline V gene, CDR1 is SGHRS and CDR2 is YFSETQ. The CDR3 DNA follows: TGCGCCAGCAGCCCCTGGGACGCCTCCTACGAGCAGTACTTC. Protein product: CASSPWDASYEQYF.

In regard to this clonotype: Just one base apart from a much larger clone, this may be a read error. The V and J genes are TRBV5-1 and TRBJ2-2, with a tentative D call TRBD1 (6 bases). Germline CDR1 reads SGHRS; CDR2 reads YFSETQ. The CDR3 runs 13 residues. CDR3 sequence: CASSWGRPGEPFF. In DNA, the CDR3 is TGCGCCAGCAGCTGGGGGCGCCCCGGGGAGCCGTTTTTT.

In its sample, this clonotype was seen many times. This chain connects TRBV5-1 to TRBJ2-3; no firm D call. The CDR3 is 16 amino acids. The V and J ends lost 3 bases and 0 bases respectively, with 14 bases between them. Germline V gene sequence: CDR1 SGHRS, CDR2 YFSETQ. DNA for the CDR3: TGCGCCAGCAGCTCCGAGCGTTCCCTGAGCACAGATACGCAGTATTTT. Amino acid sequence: CASSSERSLSTDTQYF.

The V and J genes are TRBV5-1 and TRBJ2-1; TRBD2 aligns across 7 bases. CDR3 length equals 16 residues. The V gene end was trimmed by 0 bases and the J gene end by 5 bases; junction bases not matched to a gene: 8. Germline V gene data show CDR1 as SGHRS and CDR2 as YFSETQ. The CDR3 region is CASSLVQGRGDNEQFF. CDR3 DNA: TGCGCCAGCAGCTTGGTGCAGGGACGGGGGGACAATGAGCAGTTCTTC. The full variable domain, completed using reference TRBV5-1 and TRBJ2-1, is KAGVTQTPRYLIKTRGQQVTLSCSPISGHRSVSWYQQTPGQGLQFLFEYFSETQRNKGNFPGRFSGRQFSNSRSEMNVSTLELGDSALYLCASSLVQGRGDNEQFFGPGTRLTVL.

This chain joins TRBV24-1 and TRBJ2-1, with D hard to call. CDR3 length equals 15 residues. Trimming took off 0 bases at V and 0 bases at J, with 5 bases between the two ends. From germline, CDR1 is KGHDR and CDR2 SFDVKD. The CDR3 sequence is CATSDLKSSYNEQFF. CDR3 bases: TGTGCCACCAGTGATTTGAAGAGCTCCTACAATGAGCAGTTCTTC.

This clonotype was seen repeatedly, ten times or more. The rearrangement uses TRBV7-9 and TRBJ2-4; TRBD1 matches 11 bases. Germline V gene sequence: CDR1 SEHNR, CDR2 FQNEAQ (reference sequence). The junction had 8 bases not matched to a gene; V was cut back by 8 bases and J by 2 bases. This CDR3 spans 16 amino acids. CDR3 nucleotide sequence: TGTGCCAGCGAGGACAGGGGGCATTTTTCCAAAAACATTCAGTACTTC. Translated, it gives CASEDRGHFSKNIQYF.